This T cell receptor (beta chain) was retrieved from a study of T cells after yellow fever vaccination (dated by TCRdb to the late 2010s). At the level of the whole study: The SMART-Seq v4 Ultra Low Input RNA kit was used to prepare libraries from fractions with low cell numbers. To track T-cell clones before and after primary and booster YFV17D yellow fever vaccination, bulk TCR alpha and beta repertoires were sequenced longitudinally. The cohort comprised two healthy male donors, one aged 18 to 30 and one aged 30 to 40 years. Blood samples were taken at several timepoints before and after primary and secondary immunization, and bulk PBMC replicates and cell subsets were isolated.

The germline V gene yields SGHTA for CDR1 and FQGNSA for CDR2. Measured from the cysteine to the phenylalanine, the CDR3 is 13 residues long. Only the CDR3 DNA stays, 39 bases, in frame from base 1. V loses 0 bases, J loses 9 bases, and the germline ends lie 9 bases apart. The research as a whole found: Computational filtering was required because FACS-sorted repertoires could contain abundant contaminating clonotypes from the bulk population. Most clones expanded after primary vaccination (96% of CD4 and around 88% of CD8) were re-detected after the booster, suggesting that broad memory maintenance occurred. A small fraction of clonotypes showed up in both the CD4 and CD8 compartments, probably as a result of convergent recombination. Compared with the primary T-cell response, the secondary T-cell response was faster but weaker, reaching its peak on day 5 rather than on day 15. Because only two donors were included in the study, the extent to which the findings can be generalized is limited.

TCR cDNA was synthesized by 5'RACE template switching, which introduced a universal primer site and unique molecular identifiers. Priming for cDNA synthesis came from both the TCR alpha and TCR beta constant segments. Libraries were amplified in two PCR steps, with sample barcodes and sequencing adapters added in the second step. Sequencing of libraries was performed on Illumina HiSeq 2500 (2x100 bp) or NovaSeq (2x150 bp). Per the original workflow: Reads were demultiplexed and collapsed into UMI consensus sequences with MIGEC, and V(D)J alignment was performed with MiXCR. Vaccine-responding clonotypes were identified with edgeR using replicate PBMC samples, with FDR below 0.01 and a log2 fold change above 5 up to day 15 being required. Bulk clonotypes were assigned CD4 or CD8 identity according to which sequenced CD4 or CD8 repertoire held them at higher abundance. TCRdb took the public reads, trimmed them with fastp at Q25, ran MiXCR for clone calling and kept in-frame beta chains. Each entry merges the rows of one CDR3 protein and shows their most common DNA and genes. In this record, the V and J calls reflect TCRdb's handling and not the investigators' own analysis. The table for this sample lists almost 600,000 distinct CDR3 sequences; approximately 12% of them were counted only once. The ten largest clonotypes hold 11% to 15% of the sample.

The treatment or condition label, read with the paper, signifies: live attenuated yellow fever vaccine strain. At each blood-draw timepoint, two biological replicates of bulk PBMCs were obtained. PBMCs were isolated from peripheral blood using a standard Ficoll-Paque protocol. TriZol was used to extract RNA from bulk PBMCs, CD4 and CD8 fractions, and dextramer-positive and dextramer-negative fractions. This clonotype was counted a few times. Its binding antigen is unknown. No clone much larger than this one lies a single base away; base qualities are absent. This material consisted of PBMCs, taken on the day of the yellow fever booster vaccination. The rearranged segments are TRBV7-2 and TRBJ2-1; the D gene is perhaps TRBD2, from 6 matching bases. This clonotype was sampled from a man aged 25-40 years who received the YFV17D yellow fever vaccine. CDR3 region: CASSLATSSEQFF. Read as DNA, the sequence is TGTGCCAGCAGCTTAGCTACTAGCAGTGAGCAGTTCTTC. The CDR3 plus the reference TRBV7-2 and TRBJ2-1 genes for the other parts give the full variable domain: GAGVSQSPSNKVTEKGKDVELRCDPISGHTALYWYRQSLGQGLEFLIYFQGNSAPDKSGLPSDRFSAERTGGSVSTLTIQRTQQEDSAVYLCASSLATSSEQFFGPGTRLTVL.